This is a list of T cell receptor beta chains from one sample in a study of cytomegalovirus exposure and HLA in healthy donors. The table came from immunoSEQ multiplex PCR; TCRdb's copy has only in-frame clones and leaves some out. The table records over 150,000 clones, 75% to 90% of them present only once. Sequencing was performed on PBMCs. The origin of the receptors is a woman between 50 and 59 years old in good health and CMV-seropositive. The CDR3 runs from the conserved cysteine through the conserved F or W. D genes are given only for firm matches. Rows give clone size only sometimes, using once, few, many, or a class for an expanded clone.

J | length | size | D | V | DNA | CDR3
TRBJ2-2 | 15 | - | TRBD1 | TRBV19 | TGTGCCAGTAGTATTGTGACAGGGGGGACCGGGGAGCTGTTTTTT | CASSIVTGGTGELFF
TRBJ2-1 | 15 | - | TRBD1 | TRBV9 | TGTGCCAGCAGCGTTTCAGGGGACAGCTACAATGAGCAGTTCTTC | CASSVSGDSYNEQFF
TRBJ2-7 | 13 | - | TRBD2 | TRBV6-5 | TGTGCCAGCAGAGGACTAGGCACCTACGAGCAGTACTTC | CASRGLGTYEQYF
TRBJ2-7 | 15 | - | TRBD2 | TRBV7-2 | TGTGCCAGCAGCTTAGTGGGCGGGGGTTCCTACGAGCAGTACTTC | CASSLVGGGSYEQYF
TRBJ1-1 | 13 | - | - | TRBV11-3 | TGTGCCAGCAGCCGTACAGAGAACACTGAAGCTTTCTTT | CASSRTENTEAFF
TRBJ2-1 | 15 | - | TRBD2 | TRBV14 | TGTGCCAGCAGCCAAGAAGCGGGAGTTGGGAATGAGCAGTTCTTC | CASSQEAGVGNEQFF
TRBJ2-5 | 14 | few | TRBD1 | TRBV5-8 | TGTGCCAGCAGCAAGGGACAGGGCGGCGAGACCCAGTACTTC | CASSKGQGGETQYF
TRBJ2-5 | 17 | - | TRBD1 | TRBV4-1 | TGCGCCAGCAGCCAAGAAGAAGGACAGGGGTGGGTAGAGACCCAGTACTTC | CASSQEEGQGWVETQYF
TRBJ2-7 | 15 | few | - | TRBV4-3 | TGCGCCAGCAGCCCGGGACGGGGGAGCTCCTACGAGCAGTACTTC | CASSPGRGSSYEQYF
TRBJ1-2 | 13 | - | - | TRBV6-1 | TGTGCCAGCAAGCTGCAGGACTCCTATGGCTACACCTTC | CASKLQDSYGYTF
TRBJ2-2 | 16 | - | - | TRBV6-5 | TGTGCCAGCAGTTACTGGGGGGGCCAGGGCACCGGGGAGCTGTTTTTT | CASSYWGGQGTGELFF
TRBJ1-1 | 13 | - | TRBD1 | TRBV6-5 | TGTGCCAGCAGCCGTGGGACAGGGATTGAAGCTTTCTTT | CASSRGTGIEAFF
TRBJ2-2 | 16 | - | TRBD2 | TRBV5-8 | TGTGCCAGCAGCTTGACCGGGACTAGCGGTATCGGGGAGCTGTTTTTT | CASSLTGTSGIGELFF
TRBJ1-3 | 13 | - | - | TRBV29-1 | TGCAGCGTTGAAAACAGCTCTGGAAACACCATATATTTT | CSVENSSGNTIYF
TRBJ2-3 | 16 | once | TRBD2 | TRBV4-3 | TGCGCCAGCAGCCAAGATAGCGGGGGCTACACAGATACGCAGTATTTT | CASSQDSGGYTDTQYF